The T cell receptor beta chain under discussion was sequenced for a study of STAT5B mutations in CD4+ large granular lymphocyte leukemia. Study-level results: Without putative leukemic clones, patient CD4-sorted repertoires remained more clonal than healthy CD4+ repertoires.

Comments on this clone: What it recognizes is unknown.

V shed 11 bases, J shed 3 bases, and the junction held 3 bases outside the gene matches. Per germline, CDR1 SNHLY and CDR2 FYNNEI. CDR3 length equals 11 residues. This was a survey-level run. TCRdb's table, derived via immunoSEQ multiplex PCR, lists solely in-frame clones and lacks some. The sample consists of 40,000 to 55,000 clones, about four fifths of them appearing once. This TCR derives from a human donor in good health. Sequenced input: CD4+ T cells from blood buffy coats. The chain has TRBV2 and TRBJ2-7, with 8 nucleotides matching TRBD2. The CDR3 loop reads CASGLDYEQYF. CDR3 in DNA: TGTGCCTCGGGACTAGACTACGAGCAGTACTTC.